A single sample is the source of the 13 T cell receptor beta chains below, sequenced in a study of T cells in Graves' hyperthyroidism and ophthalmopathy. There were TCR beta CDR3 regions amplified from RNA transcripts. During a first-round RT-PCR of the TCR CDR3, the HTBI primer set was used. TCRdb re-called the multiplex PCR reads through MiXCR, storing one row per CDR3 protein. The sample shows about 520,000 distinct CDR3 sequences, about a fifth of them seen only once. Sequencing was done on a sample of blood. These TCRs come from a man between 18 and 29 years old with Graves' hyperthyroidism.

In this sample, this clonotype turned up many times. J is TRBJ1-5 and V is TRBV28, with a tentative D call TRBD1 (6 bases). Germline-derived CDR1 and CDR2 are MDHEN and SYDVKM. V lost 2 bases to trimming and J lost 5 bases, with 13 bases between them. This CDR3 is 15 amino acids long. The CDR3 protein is CASSLVGQGYQPQHF. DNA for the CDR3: TGTGCCAGCAGTTTAGTAGGCCAGGGGTATCAGCCCCAGCATTTT.

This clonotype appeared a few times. The CDR3 coding sequence is TGTGCCAGCAGCCACCCCCCGCAGGGTCACGAGCAGTACTTC. It codes for CASSHPPQGHEQYF. The chain uses TRBV7-8 and TRBJ2-7; D perhaps matches TRBD1 (5 bases). The germline CDR1 and CDR2 sequences are SGHVS and FQNEAQ. CDR3 length equals 14 residues. Trimming shortened V by 5 bases and J by 5 bases, and 16 bases separated the two germline ends.

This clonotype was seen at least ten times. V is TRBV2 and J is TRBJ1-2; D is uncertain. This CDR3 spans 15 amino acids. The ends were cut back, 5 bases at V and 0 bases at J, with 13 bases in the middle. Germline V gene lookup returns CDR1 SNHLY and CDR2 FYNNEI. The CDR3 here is CASSTLGASNYGYTF. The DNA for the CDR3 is TGTGCCAGCAGTACCCTTGGCGCGTCTAACTATGGCTACACCTTC.

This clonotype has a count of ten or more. CDR3 sequence: CSVERGGYGYTF. The CDR3 DNA is TGCAGCGTTGAACGGGGCGGGTATGGCTACACCTTC. This chain uses TRBV29-1 with TRBJ1-2; a weak D match, TRBD1 (5 bases). Trimming took off 2 bases at V and 5 bases at J, with 9 bases between the two ends. The CDR3 covers 12 residues. CDR1 and CDR2 (germline): SQVTM, ANQGSEA.

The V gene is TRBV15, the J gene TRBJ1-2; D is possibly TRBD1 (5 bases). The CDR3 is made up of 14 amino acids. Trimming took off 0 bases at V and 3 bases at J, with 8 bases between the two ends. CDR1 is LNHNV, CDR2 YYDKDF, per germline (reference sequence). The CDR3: CATSRDRADYGYTF. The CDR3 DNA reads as TGTGCCACCAGCAGAGACAGGGCGGACTATGGCTACACCTTC.

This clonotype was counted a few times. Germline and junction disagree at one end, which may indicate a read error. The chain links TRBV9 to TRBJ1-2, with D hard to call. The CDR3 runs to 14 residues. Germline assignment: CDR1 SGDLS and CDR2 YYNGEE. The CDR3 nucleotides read TGTGCCAGCAGCGTAGACGGAGGAGTCGGTGGCCACACCTTC. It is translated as CASSVDGGVGGHTF. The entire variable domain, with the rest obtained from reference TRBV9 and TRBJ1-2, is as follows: DSGVTQTPKHLITATGQRVTLRCSPRSGDLSVYWYQQSLDQGLQFLIQYYNGEERAKGNILERFSAQQFPDLHSELNLSSLELGDSALYFCASSVDGGVGGHTFGSGTRLTVV.

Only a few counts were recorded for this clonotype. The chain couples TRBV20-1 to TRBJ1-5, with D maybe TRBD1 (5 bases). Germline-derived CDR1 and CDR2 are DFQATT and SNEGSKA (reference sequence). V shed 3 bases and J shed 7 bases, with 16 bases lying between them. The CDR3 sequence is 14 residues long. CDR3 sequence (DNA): TGCAGTGCTAGGTCGAGAGGGGAGAACCAGCCCCAGCATTTT. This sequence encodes CSARSRGENQPQHF.

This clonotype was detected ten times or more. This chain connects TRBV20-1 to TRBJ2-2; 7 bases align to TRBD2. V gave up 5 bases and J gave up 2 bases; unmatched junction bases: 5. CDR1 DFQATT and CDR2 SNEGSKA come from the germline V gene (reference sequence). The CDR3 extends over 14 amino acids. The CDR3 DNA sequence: TGCAGTGCTTTTCCGACTAGCAACACCGGGGAGCTGTTTTTT. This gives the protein CSAFPTSNTGELFF.

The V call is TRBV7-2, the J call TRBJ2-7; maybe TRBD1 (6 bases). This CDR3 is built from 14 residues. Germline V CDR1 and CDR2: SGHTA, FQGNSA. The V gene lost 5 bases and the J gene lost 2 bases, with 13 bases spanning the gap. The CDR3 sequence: CASSPSQGPYEQYF. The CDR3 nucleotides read TGTGCCAGCAGCCCCTCACAGGGCCCCTACGAGCAGTACTTC.

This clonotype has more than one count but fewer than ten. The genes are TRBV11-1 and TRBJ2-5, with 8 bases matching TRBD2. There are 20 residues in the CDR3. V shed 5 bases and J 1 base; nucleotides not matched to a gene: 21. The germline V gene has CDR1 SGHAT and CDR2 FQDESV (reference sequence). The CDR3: CASSRGQTSGGSGGQETQYF. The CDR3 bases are TGTGCCAGCAGCAGAGGACAGACCTCGGGAGGCAGCGGGGGCCAAGAGACCCAGTACTTC. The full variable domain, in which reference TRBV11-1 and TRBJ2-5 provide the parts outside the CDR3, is EAEVAQSPRYKITEKSQAVAFWCDPISGHATLYWYRQILGQGPELLVQFQDESVVDDSQLPKDRFSAERLKGVDSTLKIQPAELGDSAMYLCASSRGQTSGGSGGQETQYFGPGTRLLVL.

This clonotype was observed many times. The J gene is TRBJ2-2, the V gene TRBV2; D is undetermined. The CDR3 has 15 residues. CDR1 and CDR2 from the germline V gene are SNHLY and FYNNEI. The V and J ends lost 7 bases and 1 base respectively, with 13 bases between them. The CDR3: CASTLLGRNTGELFF. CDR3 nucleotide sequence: TGTGCCAGCACCCTCCTCGGACGGAACACCGGGGAGCTGTTTTTT.

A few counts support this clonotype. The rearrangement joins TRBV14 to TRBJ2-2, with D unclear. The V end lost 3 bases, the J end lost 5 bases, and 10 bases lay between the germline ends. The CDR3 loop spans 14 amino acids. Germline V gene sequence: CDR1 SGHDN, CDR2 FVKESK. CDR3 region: CASSQIPRTGELFF. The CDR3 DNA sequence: TGTGCCAGCAGCCAGATACCGAGGACCGGGGAGCTGTTTTTT.

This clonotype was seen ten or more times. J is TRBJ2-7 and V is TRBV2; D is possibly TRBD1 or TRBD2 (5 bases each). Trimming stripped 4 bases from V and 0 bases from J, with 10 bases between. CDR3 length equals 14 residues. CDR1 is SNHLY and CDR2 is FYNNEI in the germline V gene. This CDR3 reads CASSGDESSYEQYF. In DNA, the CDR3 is TGTGCCAGCAGTGGGGACGAGAGCTCCTACGAGCAGTACTTC.